This T cell receptor beta chain was retrieved from a study of metastatic and nonmetastatic thyroid tumors. At the level of the study: Malignant and benign thyroid patients had repertoires compared in peripheral blood and tumor or nodule tissue. Study results and caveats: Significantly higher TCR beta diversity was reportedly seen in malignant thyroid tumors than benign nodules, in blood and tumor.

No patient received treatment before thyroid surgery. V shed 2 bases and J 14 bases; nucleotides not matched to a gene: 5. This CDR3 is built from 12 residues. Germline CDR1 is MNHNS and CDR2 is SASEGT. TCRdb re-analyzed the PCR reads using MiXCR. The sample lists tens of thousands of clones, under 30% seen once, with approximately 3.5% in the top ten. As for this clone: The target antigen is unknown.

The clonotype comes from a male donor with papillary thyroid cancer or a benign thyroid nodule (not recorded which). Some clones in this sample may be carry-over from other donors' samples. The specimen sequenced was blood. The J gene is TRBJ2-1, the V gene TRBV6-1; 8 bases map to TRBD2. The CDR3 bases are TGTGCCAGCAGTGAACAACGGGAGGGTGAGTTCTTC. Translating it yields CASSEQREGEFF.